This T cell receptor (beta chain) was sequenced for a study of T cell responses to AZD1222 COVID-19 vaccine. Germline trimming cut 7 bases from V and 4 bases from J; bases unmatched to any gene: 8. Looked up from germline, CDR1 is MDHEN and CDR2 is SYDVKM. The CDR3 extends over 15 amino acids. This clone was counted once. Using immunoSEQ multiplex PCR, the repertoire was profiled, and TCRdb retains in-frame clones only, with some absent. The sample lists roughly 100,000 clones, 80% to 90% seen once, with around 9% in the top ten. The origin of this receptor is an adult in good health. Sequences were derived from peripheral blood, sampled on day 0 of AZD1222 vaccination. The chain links TRBV28 to TRBJ1-5; 9 bases match TRBD1. CDR3 amino acids: CASTRGDRANQPQHF. Here the CDR3 DNA reads TGTGCCAGCACCCGGGGGGACAGGGCAAATCAGCCCCAGCATTTT.